Included here is one T cell receptor beta chain sequence, with context. These data are taken from a study of blood T cells in healthy people across ages. PCR was performed a second time for about 6 to 12 cycles using a sample-barcoded 5' primer and a J-beta primer mix. Using its own MiXCR run on the 5' RACE reads, TCRdb lists one record per CDR3 protein. The sample yields over 950,000 distinct CDR3 sequences, 51% seen once. This sequence was found in an older woman in good health. The source material was blood.

CDR3 amino acids: CSASTGVFSGYTF. The CDR3 region has the DNA TGCAGTGCATCGACAGGGGTATTTTCTGGCTACACCTTC. The chain carries TRBV20-1 and TRBJ1-2; 8 bases align to TRBD1. J lost 7 bases, V lost 6 bases, and 10 bases had no gene match. The CDR3 loop spans 13 amino acids. The germline CDR1 and CDR2 sequences are DFQATT and SNEGSKA (reference sequence).